This T cell receptor beta chain was recorded in a study of T cells in Graves' hyperthyroidism and ophthalmopathy. This clonotype was found a few times. Unmatched junction bases numbered 5, after V lost 5 bases and J lost 9 bases. Germline CDR1 and CDR2: SGHTA and FQGNSA. This CDR3 comprises 13 residues. Researchers amplified the TCR beta CDR3 regions from RNA transcripts. A set of HTBI primers served as the primers for a first-round RT-PCR of the TCR CDR3. TCRdb re-analysed the multiplex PCR reads in MiXCR, keeping a single row per CDR3 protein. The data hold some 550,000 distinct CDR3 sequences, with more than 15% observed a single time. A patient was excluded if there was uncontrolled infection, other autoimmune disease, pregnancy or lactation. Clinical symptoms, serum thyroxine, TRAb, thyroid ultrasound and orbital computed tomography established diagnosis.

V and J are TRBV7-2 and TRBJ2-1; TRBD1 matches at 9 bases. The sample comprised blood. The origin of this receptor is a middle-aged woman with Graves' ophthalmopathy. The CDR3 region is CASSTQGALEQFF. The DNA of the CDR3 is TGTGCCAGCAGCACACAGGGGGCGCTTGAGCAGTTCTTC.